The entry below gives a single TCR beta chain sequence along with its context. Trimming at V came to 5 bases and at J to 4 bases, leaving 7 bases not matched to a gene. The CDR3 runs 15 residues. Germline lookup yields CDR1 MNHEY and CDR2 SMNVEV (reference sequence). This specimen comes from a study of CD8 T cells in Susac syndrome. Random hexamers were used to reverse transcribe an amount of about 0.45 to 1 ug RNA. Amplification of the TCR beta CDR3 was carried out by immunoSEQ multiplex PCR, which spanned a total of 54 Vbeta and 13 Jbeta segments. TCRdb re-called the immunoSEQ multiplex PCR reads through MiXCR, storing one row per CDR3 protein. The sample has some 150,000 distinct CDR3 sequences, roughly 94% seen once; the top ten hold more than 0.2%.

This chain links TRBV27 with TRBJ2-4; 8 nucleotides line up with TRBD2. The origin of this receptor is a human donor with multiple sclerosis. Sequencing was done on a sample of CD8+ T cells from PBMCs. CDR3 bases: TGTGCCAGCAGTCCCCCAGCTAGCGGGAAAAACATTCAGTACTTC. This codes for CASSPPASGKNIQYF.